This T cell receptor (beta chain) was retrieved from a study of T-cell memory formation after mild COVID-19. Researchers used 5'RACE with constant-segment primers to make TCR alpha and TCR beta cDNA libraries that carry sample barcodes and UMIs. TCRdb re-analysed the 5' RACE reads in MiXCR, keeping a single row per CDR3 protein. Of approximately 500,000 distinct CDR3 sequences in the sample, more than 20% were seen once. The germline V gene encodes CDR1 DFQATT and CDR2 SNEGSKA (reference sequence). Trimming cost V 5 bases and J 1 base, with 14 bases left between them. This CDR3 region has 14 residues. In the case of this clonotype: Its antigen is unidentified.

Study conclusions and caveats: Later expanders leaned CD4+, whereas clones that contracted between day 15 and 85 were balanced CD4/CD8. CD4+ contracting clones were found mainly in CM and EM, and CD8+ ones in EMRA.

The sequenced material came from PBMCs or a T cell subset sorted from them (not recorded which). The TCR was taken from an adult woman who had mild COVID-19 (a few samples of this study predate the infection). Cell type and time point are not known. This rearrangement joins TRBV20-1 to TRBJ1-1; maybe TRBD1 (5 bases). CDR3 sequence reads: CSAPDRKKNTEAFF. CDR3 nucleotides: TGCAGTGCTCCTGACAGAAAAAAGAACACTGAAGCTTTCTTT.